This T cell receptor (beta chain) was obtained from a study of blood T cell repertoires in COVID-19. Study-level information: The United States, Italy and Spain were the sources of the acute and convalescent COVID-19 samples.

V gave up 0 bases and J gave up 2 bases; unmatched junction bases: 0. Germline CDR1 is SGDLS and CDR2 is YYNGEE. CDR3 size: 14 residues. Using immunoSEQ multiplex PCR, the repertoire was profiled, and TCRdb retains in-frame clones only, with some absent. The table has a few hundred thousand clones, around 84% seen once. A remark on this clone: Additional DNA sequences in this sample encode the identical CDR3.

The TCR originated in a man between 60 and 75 years old with acute or convalescent COVID-19. The chain is built from TRBV9 and TRBJ2-5; 8 bases agree with TRBD2. Input material: peripheral blood. For the CDR3, the DNA is TGTGCCAGCAGCGTAGCGGGGGGGCAAGAGACCCAGTACTTC. It specifies CASSVAGGQETQYF.